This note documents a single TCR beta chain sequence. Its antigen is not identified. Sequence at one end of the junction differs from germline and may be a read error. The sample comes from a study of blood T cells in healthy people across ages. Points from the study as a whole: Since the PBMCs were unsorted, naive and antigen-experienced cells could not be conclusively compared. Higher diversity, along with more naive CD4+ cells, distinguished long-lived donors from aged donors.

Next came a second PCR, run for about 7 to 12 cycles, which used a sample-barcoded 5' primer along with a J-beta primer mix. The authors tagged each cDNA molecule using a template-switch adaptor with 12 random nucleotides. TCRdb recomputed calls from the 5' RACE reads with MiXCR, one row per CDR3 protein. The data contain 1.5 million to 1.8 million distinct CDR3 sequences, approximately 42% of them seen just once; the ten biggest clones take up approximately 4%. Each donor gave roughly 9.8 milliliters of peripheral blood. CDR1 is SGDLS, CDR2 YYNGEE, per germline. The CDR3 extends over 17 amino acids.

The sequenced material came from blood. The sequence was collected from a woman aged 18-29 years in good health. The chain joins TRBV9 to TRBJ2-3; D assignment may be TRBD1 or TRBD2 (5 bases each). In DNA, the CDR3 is TGTGCCTGCAGCATCTCCCTGGGCAAAAGGGACGCAGATACGCAGTATTTT. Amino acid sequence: CACSISLGKRDADTQYF.